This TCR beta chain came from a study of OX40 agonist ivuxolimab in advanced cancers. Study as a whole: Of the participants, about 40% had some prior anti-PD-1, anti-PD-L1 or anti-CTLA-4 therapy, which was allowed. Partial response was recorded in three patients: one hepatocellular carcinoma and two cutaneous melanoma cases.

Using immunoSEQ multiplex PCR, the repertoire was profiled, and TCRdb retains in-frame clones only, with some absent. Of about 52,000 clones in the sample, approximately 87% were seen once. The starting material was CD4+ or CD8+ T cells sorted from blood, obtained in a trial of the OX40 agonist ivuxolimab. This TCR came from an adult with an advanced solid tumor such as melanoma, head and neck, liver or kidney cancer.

The CDR3 protein is CAWSSGQGGRNTIYF. DNA of the CDR3: TGTGCCTGGAGTTCGGGACAGGGGGGAAGAAACACCATATATTTT. The chain joins TRBV30 to TRBJ1-3; TRBD1 matches at 11 bases. V shed 2 bases and J 5 bases; nucleotides not matched to a gene: 5. The CDR3 is made up of 15 amino acids. From germline, CDR1 is GTSNPN and CDR2 SVGIG (reference sequence).